This record covers a single T cell receptor (beta chain). Its cognate antigen is unknown. The entry originates in a study of T cell responses to AZD1222 COVID-19 vaccine. Study-wide context: Pooling covered second doses at about 4 or about 12 weeks. Findings and limits, study-wide: Vaccine-associated CD4 TCRs ranged over spike, dominating at 160-218 and 743-854. Donors skewed white British and female; clonal diversity was possibly underestimated. After the peak T cell response, and only then, were repertoires sampled.

The germline V gene encodes CDR1 SEHNR and CDR2 FQNEAQ (reference sequence). CDR3 size: 13 residues. V dropped 5 bases and J dropped 7 bases, with 14 bases sitting between them. Clones were sequenced by immunoSEQ multiplex PCR, and TCRdb holds only the in-frame ones, with some missing. The sample shows about 94,000 clones, about 88% of them seen only once. This material consisted of peripheral blood, taken on day 0 of AZD1222 vaccination. This receptor was taken from an adult in good health. This rearrangement joins TRBV7-9 to TRBJ1-2, with a possible D match to TRBD1 (5 bases). The CDR3 DNA follows: TGTGCCAGCAGCCCCTCGGGGGTGGTTGGCTACACCTTC. Amino acids: CASSPSGVVGYTF.